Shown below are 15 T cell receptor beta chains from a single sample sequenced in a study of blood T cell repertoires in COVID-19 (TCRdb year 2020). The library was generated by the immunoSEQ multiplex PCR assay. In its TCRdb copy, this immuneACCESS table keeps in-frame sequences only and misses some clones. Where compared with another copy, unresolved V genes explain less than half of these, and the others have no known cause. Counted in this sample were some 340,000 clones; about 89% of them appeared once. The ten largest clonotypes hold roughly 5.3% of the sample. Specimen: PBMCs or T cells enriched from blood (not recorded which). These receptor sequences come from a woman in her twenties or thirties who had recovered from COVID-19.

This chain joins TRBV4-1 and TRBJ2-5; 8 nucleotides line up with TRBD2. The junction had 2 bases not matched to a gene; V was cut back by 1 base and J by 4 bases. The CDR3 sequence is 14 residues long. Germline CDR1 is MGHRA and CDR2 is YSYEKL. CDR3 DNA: TGCGCCAGCAGCCAAGCGGGGGGGGGAGAGACCCAGTACTTC. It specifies CASSQAGGGETQYF.

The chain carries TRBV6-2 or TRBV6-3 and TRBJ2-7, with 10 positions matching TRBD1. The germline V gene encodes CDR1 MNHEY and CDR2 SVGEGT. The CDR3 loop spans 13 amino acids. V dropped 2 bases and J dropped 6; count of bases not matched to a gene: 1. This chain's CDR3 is CASSYGTGAEQYF. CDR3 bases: TGTGCCAGCAGTTACGGGACAGGGGCCGAGCAGTACTTC.

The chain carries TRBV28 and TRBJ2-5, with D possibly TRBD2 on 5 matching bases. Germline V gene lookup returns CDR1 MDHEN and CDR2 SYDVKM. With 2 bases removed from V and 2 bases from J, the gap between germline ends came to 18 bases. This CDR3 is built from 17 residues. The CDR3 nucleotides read TGTGCCAGCAGTTTAACTGCGGGTCAGGCGACGCAAGAGACCCAGTACTTC. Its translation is CASSLTAGQATQETQYF.

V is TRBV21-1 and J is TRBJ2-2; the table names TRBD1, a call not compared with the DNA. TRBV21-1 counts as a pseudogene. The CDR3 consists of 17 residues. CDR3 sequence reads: CASSKGPGTANTGELFF. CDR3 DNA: TGTGCCAGCAGCAAAGGCCCCGGGACAGCGAACACCGGGGAGCTGTTTTTT.

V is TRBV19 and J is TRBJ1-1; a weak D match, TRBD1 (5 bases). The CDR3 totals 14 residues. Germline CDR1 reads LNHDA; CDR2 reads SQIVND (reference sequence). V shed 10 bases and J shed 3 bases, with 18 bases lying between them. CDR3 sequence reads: CATELRGGYTEAFF. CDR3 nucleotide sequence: TGTGCCACCGAACTCCGGGGGGGGTACACTGAAGCTTTCTTT.

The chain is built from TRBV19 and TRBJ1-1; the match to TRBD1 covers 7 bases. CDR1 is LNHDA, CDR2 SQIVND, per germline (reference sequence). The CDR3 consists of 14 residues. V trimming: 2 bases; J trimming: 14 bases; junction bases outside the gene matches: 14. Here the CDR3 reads CASSIRGGAQKPFF. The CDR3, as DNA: TGTGCCAGTAGTATAAGAGGGGGCGCACAAAAGCCCTTCTTT.

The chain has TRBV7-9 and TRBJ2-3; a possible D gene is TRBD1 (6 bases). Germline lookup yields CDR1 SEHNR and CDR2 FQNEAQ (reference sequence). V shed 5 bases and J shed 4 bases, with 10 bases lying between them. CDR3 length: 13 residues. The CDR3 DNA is TGTGCCAGCAGCCTACAGGGTGCAGATACGCAGTATTTT. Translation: CASSLQGADTQYF. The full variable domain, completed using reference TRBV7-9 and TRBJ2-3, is DTGVSQNPRHKITKRGQNVTFRCDPISEHNRLYWYRQTLGQGPEFLTYFQNEAQLEKSRLLSDRFSAERPKGSFSTLEIQRTEQGDSAMYLCASSLQGADTQYFGPGTRLTVL.

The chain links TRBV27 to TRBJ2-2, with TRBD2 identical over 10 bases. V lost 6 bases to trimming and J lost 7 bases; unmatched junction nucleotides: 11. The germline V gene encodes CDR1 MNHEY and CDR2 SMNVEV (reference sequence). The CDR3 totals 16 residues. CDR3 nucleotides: TGTGCCAGCAGGAACACAGCGGGGGGGGTCCACGGGGAGCTGTTTTTT. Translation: CASRNTAGGVHGELFF.

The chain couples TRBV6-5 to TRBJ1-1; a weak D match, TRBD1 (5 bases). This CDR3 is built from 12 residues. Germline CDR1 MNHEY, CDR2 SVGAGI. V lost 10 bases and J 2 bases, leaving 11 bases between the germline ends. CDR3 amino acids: CATGGDNTEAFF. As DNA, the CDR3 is TGTGCCACAGGAGGGGATAACACTGAAGCTTTCTTT.

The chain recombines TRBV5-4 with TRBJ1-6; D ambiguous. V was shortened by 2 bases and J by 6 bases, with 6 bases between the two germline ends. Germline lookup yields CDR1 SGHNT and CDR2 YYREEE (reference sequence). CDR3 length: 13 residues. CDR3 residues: CASSFEVNSPLHF. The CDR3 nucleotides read TGTGCCAGCAGCTTCGAGGTTAATTCACCCCTCCACTTT.

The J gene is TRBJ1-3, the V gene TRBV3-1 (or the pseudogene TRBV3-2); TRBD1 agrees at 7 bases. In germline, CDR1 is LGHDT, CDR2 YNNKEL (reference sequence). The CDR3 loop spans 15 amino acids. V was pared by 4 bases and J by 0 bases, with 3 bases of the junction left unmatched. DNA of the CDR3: TGTGCCAGCAGCCGGGGACAGTACTCTGGAAACACCATATATTTT. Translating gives CASSRGQYSGNTIYF.

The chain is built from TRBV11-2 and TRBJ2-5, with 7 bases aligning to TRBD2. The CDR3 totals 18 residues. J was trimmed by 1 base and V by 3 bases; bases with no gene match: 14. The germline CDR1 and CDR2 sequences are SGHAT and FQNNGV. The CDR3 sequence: CASSFRSGTTNLQETQYF. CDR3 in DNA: TGTGCCAGCAGCTTCAGATCCGGGACTACCAACCTCCAAGAGACCCAGTACTTC.

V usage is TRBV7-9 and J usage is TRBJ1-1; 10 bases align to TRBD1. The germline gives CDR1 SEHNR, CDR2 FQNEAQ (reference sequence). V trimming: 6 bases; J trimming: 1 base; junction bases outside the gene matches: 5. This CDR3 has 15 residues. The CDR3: CASRRQGAKNTEAFF. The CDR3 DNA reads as TGTGCCAGCAGACGACAGGGGGCCAAGAACACTGAAGCTTTCTTT. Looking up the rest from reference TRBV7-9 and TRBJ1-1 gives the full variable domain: DTGVSQNPRHKITKRGQNVTFRCDPISEHNRLYWYRQTLGQGPEFLTYFQNEAQLEKSRLLSDRFSAERPKGSFSTLEIQRTEQGDSAMYLCASRRQGAKNTEAFFGQGTRLTVV.

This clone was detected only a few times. The CDR3: CASSSTGGRTGELFF. CDR3 coding DNA: TGTGCCAGCAGTTCCACAGGGGGCCGTACCGGGGAGCTGTTTTTT. The rearrangement uses TRBV6-6 and TRBJ2-2; the match to TRBD1 covers 9 bases. Losses at the gene ends were 4 bases for V and 5 bases for J; bases not matched to a gene: 5. Germline loops: CDR1 MNHNY, CDR2 SVGAGI (reference sequence). The CDR3 is 15 residues long.

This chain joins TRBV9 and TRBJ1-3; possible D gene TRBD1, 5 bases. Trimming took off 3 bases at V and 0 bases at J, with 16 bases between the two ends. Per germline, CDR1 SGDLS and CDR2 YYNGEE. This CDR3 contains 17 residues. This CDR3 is CASSEPTAEYSGNTIYF. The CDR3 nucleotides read TGTGCCAGCAGCGAACCGACAGCAGAATACTCTGGAAACACCATATATTTT.